Listed here is a single T cell receptor beta chain. TCRdb's copy holds only in-frame clones and misses some; the assay was immunoSEQ multiplex PCR. The profile shows over 60,000 clones, about 88% of them singletons. This sample was included in a study of blood T cell repertoires in COVID-19. About the research overall: There were acute and convalescent COVID-19 samples, and they came from the United States, Italy and Spain. Sources were T cells, B-cell-depleted T cells, or PBMCs; the material itself was cDNA or gDNA.

The receptor comes from a man between 65 and 85 years old with acute or convalescent COVID-19. Sequencing input: peripheral blood.

The CDR3 region has the DNA TGTGCCAGTAGCAGCTTGGGGGGGCGCCCCCGCGGGGAGCTGTTTTTT. Translated, it gives CASSSLGGRPRGELFF. The chain has TRBV19 and TRBJ2-2, with a possible D match to TRBD2 (7 bases). Germline V gives CDR1 LNHDA, CDR2 SQIVND (reference sequence). This CDR3 comprises 16 residues. V lost 6 bases and J 7 bases, leaving 21 bases between the germline ends. Full variable domain (missing parts from reference TRBV19 and TRBJ2-2): DGGITQSPKYLFRKEGQNVTLSCEQNLNHDAMYWYRQDPGQGLRLIYYSQIVNDFQKGDIAEGYSVSREKKESFPLTVTSAQKNPTAFYLCASSSLGGRPRGELFFGEGSRLTVL.